Listed here is a single T cell receptor (beta chain). This CDR3 has 13 residues. The germline V gene encodes CDR1 DFQATT and CDR2 SNEGSKA (reference sequence). Trimming removed 3 bases at V and 5 bases at J, with 14 bases between. This sample was taken from a study of blood T cell repertoires in COVID-19. Across the study: Sources were T cells, B-cell-depleted T cells, or PBMCs; the material itself was cDNA or gDNA.

Repertoires were generated with immunoSEQ multiplex PCR, while TCRdb's copy carries only in-frame clones and drops some. The sample records 150,000 or so clones, approximately 78% being singletons. The chain employs TRBV20-1 and TRBJ2-7; D possibly corresponds to TRBD1 (5 bases). The TCR was taken from a man at least 80 years old with acute or convalescent COVID-19. The source material was peripheral blood. The CDR3 spells CSASRAGIHEQYF. CDR3 nucleotide sequence: TGCAGTGCTAGTAGAGCAGGGATCCACGAGCAGTACTTC.